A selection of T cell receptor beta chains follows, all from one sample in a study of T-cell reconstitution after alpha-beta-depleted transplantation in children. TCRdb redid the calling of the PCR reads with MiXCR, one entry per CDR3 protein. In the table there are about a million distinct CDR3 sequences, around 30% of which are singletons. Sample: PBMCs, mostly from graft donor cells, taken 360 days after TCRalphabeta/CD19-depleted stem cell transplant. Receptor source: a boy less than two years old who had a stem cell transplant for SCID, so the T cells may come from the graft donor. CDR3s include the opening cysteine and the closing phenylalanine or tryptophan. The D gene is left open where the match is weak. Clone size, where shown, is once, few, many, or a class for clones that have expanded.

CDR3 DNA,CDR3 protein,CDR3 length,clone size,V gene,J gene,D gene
TGTGCCAGCAGCCACTACAGGGGCAGCTCCTACAATGAGCAGTTCTTC,CASSHYRGSSYNEQFF,16,NA,TRBV12-3/TRBV12-4,TRBJ2-1,TRBD1
TGTGCCAGCAGCCTGTTAGCTCGCACCGGGGAGCTGTTTTTT,CASSLLARTGELFF,14,few,TRBV4-2,TRBJ2-2,NA
TGCGCCAGCAGGCGGACTAGCGGGAACCATCACGAGCAGTACTTC,CASRRTSGNHHEQYF,15,few,TRBV4-1,TRBJ2-7,TRBD2
TGCGCCAGCAGCCAACAACTGACCACCGCGGGGAGCTACGAGCAGTACTTC,CASSQQLTTAGSYEQYF,17,few,TRBV4-1,TRBJ2-7,NA
TGTGCCAGTAGTATAGACCGACAGGCCTACACTGAAGCTTTCTTT,CASSIDRQAYTEAFF,15,many,TRBV19,TRBJ1-1,NA
TGTGCCAGCAGCCAAGATAGGGGGGGCCTTTTGGATTCACCCCTCCACTTT,CASSQDRGGLLDSPLHF,17,NA,TRBV4-2,TRBJ1-6,NA
TGCAGCGTTGAACAGGGGATCTCCTACAATGAGCAGTTCTTC,CSVEQGISYNEQFF,14,few,TRBV29-1,TRBJ2-1,NA
TGTGCCAGCAGCCCGACAGGGCGGCGCTACAATGAGCAGTTCTTC,CASSPTGRRYNEQFF,15,few,TRBV3-1,TRBJ2-1,TRBD1
TGTGCCAGCAGCACCGGGGGGCACATGAACACCGGGGAGCTGTTTTTT,CASSTGGHMNTGELFF,16,NA,TRBV5-5,TRBJ2-2,NA
TGTGCCAGCAGCTTAGGCAGGGGCGAGTCCTACGAGCAGTACTTC,CASSLGRGESYEQYF,15,NA,TRBV13,TRBJ2-7,NA
TGCAGTGCTAGTTCCAGCCGGCTATCCAATGAGCAGTTCTTC,CSASSSRLSNEQFF,14,NA,TRBV20-1,TRBJ2-1,NA
TGTGCCAGCTTACAGCGCCCCGGGGATACGCAGTATTTT,CASLQRPGDTQYF,13,NA,TRBV2,TRBJ2-3,NA
TGTGCCTGGAGTGAGTCTAGCACAGATACGCAGTATTTT,CAWSESSTDTQYF,13,few,TRBV30,TRBJ2-3,NA
TGTGCCAGCAGTTACTCGAGAAGGGGAAGCTACGAGCAGTACTTC,CASSYSRRGSYEQYF,15,NA,TRBV6-2/TRBV6-3,TRBJ2-7,NA
TGTGCCAGCAGCCCCAGGGGGCGACCTGGAAACACCATATATTTT,CASSPRGRPGNTIYF,15,few,TRBV5-8,TRBJ1-3,TRBD1
TGCAGTGCACTAGGACAGGGGAACTCTGGAAACACCATATATTTT,CSALGQGNSGNTIYF,15,NA,TRBV20-1,TRBJ1-3,TRBD1
TGTGCCAGCAGCGGCGGACGGCTGCATAATGAAAAACTGTTTTTT,CASSGGRLHNEKLFF,15,many,TRBV9,TRBJ1-4,NA
TGTGCCAGCAGCCAAGGCGTGGCAGCTTTCTTT,CASSQGVAAFF,11,few,TRBV3-1,TRBJ1-1,NA
TGCAGTGCTAGAGAGAATAGGAAGGTCACAGATACGCAGTATTTT,CSARENRKVTDTQYF,15,NA,TRBV20-1,TRBJ2-3,NA
TGTGCCAGCAGTTATCTACAGGGGGGGCCCTCTGGGGCCAACGTCCTGACTTTC,CASSYLQGGPSGANVLTF,18,NA,TRBV6-5,TRBJ2-6,NA
TGCGCCAGCAGCCACGGGGGCAGGGCCACCACAGATACGCAGTATTTT,CASSHGGRATTDTQYF,16,NA,TRBV5-1,TRBJ2-3,NA
TGCAGTGCTAGAGCGGGGGGCGACAATCAGCCCCAGCATTTT,CSARAGGDNQPQHF,14,NA,TRBV20-1,TRBJ1-5,NA
TGCGCCAGCAGCTTGGGGGACAGTAAAAACTATGGCTACACCTTC,CASSLGDSKNYGYTF,15,NA,TRBV5-1,TRBJ1-2,TRBD1
TGTGCCAGCAGTTGGTTAGGCGGGACACCCACCTACGAGCAGTACTTC,CASSWLGGTPTYEQYF,16,few,TRBV12-3/TRBV12-4,TRBJ2-7,NA
TGTGCCAGCTCCGACCAAGGAGGCTATGGCTACACCTTC,CASSDQGGYGYTF,13,NA,TRBV18,TRBJ1-2,NA
TGCGCCAGCAGCTTCTGGGTCCGGGCGAACCAAGAGACCCAGTACTTC,CASSFWVRANQETQYF,16,NA,TRBV5-1,TRBJ2-5,NA
TGTGCCAGCAGCCAAGCCGGGACTAGCCGGCGAGAGACCCAGTACTTC,CASSQAGTSRRETQYF,16,once,TRBV3-1,TRBJ2-5,TRBD2
TGTGCCAGCAGCCCAATGTCCATCTACGAGCAGTACTTC,CASSPMSIYEQYF,13,few,TRBV12-3/TRBV12-4,TRBJ2-7,NA
TGTGCCAGCAGTTTACATGGCCCCCTCCACTTT,CASSLHGPLHF,11,NA,TRBV12-3/TRBV12-4,TRBJ1-6,NA
TGTGCCAGCAGCTTAGACCGGACAGGGGGTTTCTTC,CASSLDRTGGFF,12,NA,TRBV11-2,TRBJ2-1,TRBD1
TGTGCCAGCACATCCGGGACAGGGGGCTCGGAGACCCAGTACTTC,CASTSGTGGSETQYF,15,NA,TRBV25-1,TRBJ2-5,TRBD1
TGTGCCAGCAGCTTATCGTTAGGGGCTAGCGGGGGGAAAAACATTCAGTACTTC,CASSLSLGASGGKNIQYF,18,NA,TRBV7-2,TRBJ2-4,TRBD2
TGTGCCAGCAGTCGCGGGACGGATAGCTCCTACGAGCAGTACTTC,CASSRGTDSSYEQYF,15,NA,TRBV6-1,TRBJ2-7,NA